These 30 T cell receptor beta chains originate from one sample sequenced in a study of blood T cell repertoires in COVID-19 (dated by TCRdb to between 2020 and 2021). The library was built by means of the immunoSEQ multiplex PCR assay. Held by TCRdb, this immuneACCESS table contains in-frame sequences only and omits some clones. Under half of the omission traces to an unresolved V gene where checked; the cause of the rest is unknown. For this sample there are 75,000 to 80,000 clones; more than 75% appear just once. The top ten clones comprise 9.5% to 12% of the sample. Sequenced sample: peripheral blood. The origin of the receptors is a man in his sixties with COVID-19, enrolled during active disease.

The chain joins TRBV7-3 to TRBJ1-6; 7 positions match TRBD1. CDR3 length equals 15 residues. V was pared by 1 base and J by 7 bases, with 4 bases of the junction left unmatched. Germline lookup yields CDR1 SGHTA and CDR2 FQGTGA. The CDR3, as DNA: TGTGCCAGCAGCTTAATAGCGGACAGGAATTCACCCCTCCACTTT. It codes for CASSLIADRNSPLHF.

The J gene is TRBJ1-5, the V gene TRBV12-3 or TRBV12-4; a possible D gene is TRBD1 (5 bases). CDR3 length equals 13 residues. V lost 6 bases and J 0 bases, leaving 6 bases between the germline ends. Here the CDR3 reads CASRTDSNQPQHF. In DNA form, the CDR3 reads TGTGCCAGCAGGACAGATAGCAATCAGCCCCAGCATTTT.

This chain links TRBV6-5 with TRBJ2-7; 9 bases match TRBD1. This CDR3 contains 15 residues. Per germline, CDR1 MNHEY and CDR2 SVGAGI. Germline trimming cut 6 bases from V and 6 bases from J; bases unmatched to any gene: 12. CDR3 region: CASRETWGQGREQYF. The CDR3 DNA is TGTGCCAGCAGGGAGACATGGGGACAGGGCCGCGAGCAGTACTTC.

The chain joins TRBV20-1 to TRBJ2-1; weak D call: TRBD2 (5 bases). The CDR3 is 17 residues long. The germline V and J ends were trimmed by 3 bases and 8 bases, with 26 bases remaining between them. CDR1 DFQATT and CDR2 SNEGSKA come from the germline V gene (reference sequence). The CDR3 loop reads CSASRAHSGFMSDEQFF. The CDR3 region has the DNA TGCAGTGCTAGTCGGGCCCATTCGGGGTTTATGAGCGATGAGCAGTTCTTC.

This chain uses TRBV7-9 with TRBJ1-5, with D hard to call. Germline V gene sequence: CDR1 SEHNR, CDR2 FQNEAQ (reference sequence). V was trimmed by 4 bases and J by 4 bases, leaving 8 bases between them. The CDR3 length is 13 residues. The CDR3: CASSSSGNQPQHF. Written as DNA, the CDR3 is TGTGCCAGCAGCTCCTCGGGGAATCAGCCCCAGCATTTT.

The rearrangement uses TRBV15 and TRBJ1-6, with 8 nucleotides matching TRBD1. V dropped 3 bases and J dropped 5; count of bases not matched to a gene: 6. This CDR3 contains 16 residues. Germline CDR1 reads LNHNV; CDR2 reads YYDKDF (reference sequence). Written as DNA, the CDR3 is TGTGCCACCAGCAGTTACCCGACAGGGGATAATTCACCCCTCCACTTT. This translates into CATSSYPTGDNSPLHF.

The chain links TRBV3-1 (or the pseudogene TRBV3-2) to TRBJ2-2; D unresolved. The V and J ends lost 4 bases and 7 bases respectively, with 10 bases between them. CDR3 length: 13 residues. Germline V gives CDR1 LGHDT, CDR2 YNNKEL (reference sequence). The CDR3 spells CASSPRLIGELFF. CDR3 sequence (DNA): TGTGCCAGCAGCCCCCGACTGATCGGGGAGCTGTTTTTT.

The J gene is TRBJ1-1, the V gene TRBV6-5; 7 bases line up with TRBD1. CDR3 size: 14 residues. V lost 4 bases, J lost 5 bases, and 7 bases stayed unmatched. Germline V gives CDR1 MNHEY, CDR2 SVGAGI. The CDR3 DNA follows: TGTGCCAGCAGTTTACAGGGGATGGTGACTGAAGCTTTCTTT. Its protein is CASSLQGMVTEAFF.

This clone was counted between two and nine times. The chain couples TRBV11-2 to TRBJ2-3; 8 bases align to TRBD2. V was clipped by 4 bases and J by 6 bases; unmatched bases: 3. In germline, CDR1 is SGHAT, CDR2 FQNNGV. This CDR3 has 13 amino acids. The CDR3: CASSSQRGDTQYF. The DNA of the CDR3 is TGTGCCAGCAGCTCCCAGCGGGGGGATACGCAGTATTTT.

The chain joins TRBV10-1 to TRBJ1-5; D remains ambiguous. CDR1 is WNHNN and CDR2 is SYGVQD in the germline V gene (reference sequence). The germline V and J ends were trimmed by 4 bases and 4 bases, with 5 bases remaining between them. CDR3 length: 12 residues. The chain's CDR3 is CASSAGNQPQHF. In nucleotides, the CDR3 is TGCGCCAGCAGTGCGGGGAATCAGCCCCAGCATTTT.

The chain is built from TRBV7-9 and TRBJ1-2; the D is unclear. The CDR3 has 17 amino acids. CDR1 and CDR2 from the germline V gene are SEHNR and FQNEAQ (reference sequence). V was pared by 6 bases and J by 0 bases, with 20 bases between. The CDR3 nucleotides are TGTGCCAGCAGATCACCTCCTCGGGTGGTCGCTAACTATGGCTACACCTTC. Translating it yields CASRSPPRVVANYGYTF.

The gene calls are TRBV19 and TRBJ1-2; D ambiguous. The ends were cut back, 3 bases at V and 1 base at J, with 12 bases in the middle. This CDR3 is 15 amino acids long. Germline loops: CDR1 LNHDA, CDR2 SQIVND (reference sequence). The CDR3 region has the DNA TGTGCCAGTAGTATCGAACATTCATATAACTATGGCTACACCTTC. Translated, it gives CASSIEHSYNYGYTF.

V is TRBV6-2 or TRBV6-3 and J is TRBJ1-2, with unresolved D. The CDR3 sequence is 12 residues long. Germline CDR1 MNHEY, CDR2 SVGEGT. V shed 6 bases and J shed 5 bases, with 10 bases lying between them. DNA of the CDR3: TGTGCCAGCAGCCCATTCGGGTATGGCTACACCTTC. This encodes CASSPFGYGYTF.

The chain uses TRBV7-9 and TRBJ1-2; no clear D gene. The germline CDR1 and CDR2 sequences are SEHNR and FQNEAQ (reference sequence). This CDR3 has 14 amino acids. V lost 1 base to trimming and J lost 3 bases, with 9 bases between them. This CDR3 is CASSLDYNDYGYTF. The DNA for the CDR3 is TGTGCCAGCAGCTTAGACTATAACGACTATGGCTACACCTTC.

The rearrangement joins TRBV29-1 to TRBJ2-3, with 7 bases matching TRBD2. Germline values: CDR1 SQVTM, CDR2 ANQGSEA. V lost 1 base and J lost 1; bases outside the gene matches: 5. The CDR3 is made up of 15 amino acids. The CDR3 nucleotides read TGCAGCGTTGAAGGGGCACGGGGGGGCACAGATACGCAGTATTTT. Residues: CSVEGARGGTDTQYF.

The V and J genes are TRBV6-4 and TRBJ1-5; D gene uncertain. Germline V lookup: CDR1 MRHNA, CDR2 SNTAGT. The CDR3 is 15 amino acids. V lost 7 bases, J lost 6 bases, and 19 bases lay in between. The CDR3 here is CASTEPHDCRQPQHF. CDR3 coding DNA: TGTGCCAGCACCGAACCCCACGACTGCCGTCAGCCCCAGCATTTT.

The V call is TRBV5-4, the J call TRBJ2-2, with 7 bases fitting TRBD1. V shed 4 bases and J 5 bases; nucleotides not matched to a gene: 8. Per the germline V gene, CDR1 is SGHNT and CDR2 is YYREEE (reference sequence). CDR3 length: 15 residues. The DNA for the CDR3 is TGTGCCAGCAGCCCCTTACAGGGGAGTACCGGGGAGCTGTTTTTT. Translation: CASSPLQGSTGELFF.

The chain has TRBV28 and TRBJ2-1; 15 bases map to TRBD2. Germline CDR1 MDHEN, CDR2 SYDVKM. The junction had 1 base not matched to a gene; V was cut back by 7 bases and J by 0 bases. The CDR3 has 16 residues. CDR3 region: CASMGLAGGSYNEQFF. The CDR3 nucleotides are TGTGCCAGCATGGGACTAGCGGGGGGCTCCTACAATGAGCAGTTCTTC.

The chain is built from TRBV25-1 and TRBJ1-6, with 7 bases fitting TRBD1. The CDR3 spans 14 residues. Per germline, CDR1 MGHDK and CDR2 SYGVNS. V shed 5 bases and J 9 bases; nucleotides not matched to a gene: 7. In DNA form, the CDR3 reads TGTGCCAGCAGTATGTCAGGGGGAATTTCACCCCTCCACTTT. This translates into CASSMSGGISPLHF.

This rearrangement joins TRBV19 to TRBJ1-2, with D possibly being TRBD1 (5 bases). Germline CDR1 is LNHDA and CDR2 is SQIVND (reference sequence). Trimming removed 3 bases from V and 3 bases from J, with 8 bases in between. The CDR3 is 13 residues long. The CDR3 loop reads CASSMGLDYGYTF. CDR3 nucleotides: TGTGCCAGTAGTATGGGGCTCGACTATGGCTACACCTTC.

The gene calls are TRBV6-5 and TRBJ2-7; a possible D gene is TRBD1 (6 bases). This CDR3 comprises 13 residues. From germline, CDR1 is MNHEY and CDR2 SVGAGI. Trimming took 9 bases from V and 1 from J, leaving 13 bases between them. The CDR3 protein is CASSLGQSYEQYF. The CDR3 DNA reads TGTGCCAGTTCATTAGGACAGTCCTACGAGCAGTACTTC.

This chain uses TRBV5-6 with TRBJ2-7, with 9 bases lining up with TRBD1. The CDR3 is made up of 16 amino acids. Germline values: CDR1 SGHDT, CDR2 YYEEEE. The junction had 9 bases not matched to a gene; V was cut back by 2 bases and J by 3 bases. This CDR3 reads CASSLQGAGLIYEQYF. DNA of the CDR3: TGTGCCAGCAGCTTACAGGGGGCGGGGCTAATCTACGAGCAGTACTTC.

The CDR3 reads CASSLEQGGQPQHF. Written as DNA, the CDR3 is TGCGCCAGCAGCTTGGAACAGGGTGGTCAGCCCCAGCATTTT. This chain connects TRBV5-1 to TRBJ1-5; a possible D gene is TRBD1 (6 bases). The V end was cut by 0 bases, the J end by 6 bases, with 10 bases between. Germline lookup yields CDR1 SGHRS and CDR2 YFSETQ. The CDR3 totals 14 residues. The full variable domain, in which reference TRBV5-1 and TRBJ1-5 provide the parts outside the CDR3, is KAGVTQTPRYLIKTRGQQVTLSCSPISGHRSVSWYQQTPGQGLQFLFEYFSETQRNKGNFPGRFSGRQFSNSRSEMNVSTLELGDSALYLCASSLEQGGQPQHFGDGTRLSIL.

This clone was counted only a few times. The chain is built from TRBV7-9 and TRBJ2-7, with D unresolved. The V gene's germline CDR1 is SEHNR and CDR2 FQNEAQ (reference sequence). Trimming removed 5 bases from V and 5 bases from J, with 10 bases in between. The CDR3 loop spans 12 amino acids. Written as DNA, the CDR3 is TGTGCCAGCAGCCCCCGAGTGGACGAGCAGTACTTC. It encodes CASSPRVDEQYF.

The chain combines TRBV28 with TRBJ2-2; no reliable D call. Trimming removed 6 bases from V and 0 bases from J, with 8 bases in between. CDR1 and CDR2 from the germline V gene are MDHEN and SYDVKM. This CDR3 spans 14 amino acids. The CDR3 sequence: CASSMRANTGELFF. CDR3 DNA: TGTGCCAGCAGCATGCGAGCGAACACCGGGGAGCTGTTTTTT.

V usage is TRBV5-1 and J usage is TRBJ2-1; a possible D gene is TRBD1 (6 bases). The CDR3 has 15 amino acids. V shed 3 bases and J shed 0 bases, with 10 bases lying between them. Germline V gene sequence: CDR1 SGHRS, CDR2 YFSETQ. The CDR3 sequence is CASSWTESSYNEQFF. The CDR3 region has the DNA TGCGCCAGCAGCTGGACAGAGAGCTCCTACAATGAGCAGTTCTTC.

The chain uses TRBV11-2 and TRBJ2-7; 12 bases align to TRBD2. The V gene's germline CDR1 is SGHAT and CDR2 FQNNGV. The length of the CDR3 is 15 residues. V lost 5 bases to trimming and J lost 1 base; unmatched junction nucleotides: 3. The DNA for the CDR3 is TGTGCCAGCAGCAGACTAGCGGGAGTATCCTACGAGCAGTACTTC. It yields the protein CASSRLAGVSYEQYF.

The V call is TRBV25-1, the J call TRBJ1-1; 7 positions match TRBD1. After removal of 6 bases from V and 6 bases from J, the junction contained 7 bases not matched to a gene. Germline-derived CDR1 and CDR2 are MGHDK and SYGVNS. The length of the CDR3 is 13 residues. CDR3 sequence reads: CASREQGRAEAFF. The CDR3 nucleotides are TGTGCCAGCAGAGAACAGGGGAGGGCTGAAGCTTTCTTT.

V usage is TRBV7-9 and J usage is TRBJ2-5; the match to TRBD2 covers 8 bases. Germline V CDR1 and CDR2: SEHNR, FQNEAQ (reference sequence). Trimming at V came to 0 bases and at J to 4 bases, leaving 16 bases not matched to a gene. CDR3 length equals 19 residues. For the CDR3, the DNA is TGTGCCAGCAGCTTAGCTTCAGGGACTAGTGAAAATAAAGCAGAGACCCAGTACTTC. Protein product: CASSLASGTSENKAETQYF. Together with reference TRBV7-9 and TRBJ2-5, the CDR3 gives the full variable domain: DTGVSQNPRHKITKRGQNVTFRCDPISEHNRLYWYRQTLGQGPEFLTYFQNEAQLEKSRLLSDRFSAERPKGSFSTLEIQRTEQGDSAMYLCASSLASGTSENKAETQYFGPGTRLLVL.

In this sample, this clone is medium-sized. The CDR3 DNA reads TGTGCCATCAGTTACCAAGGGGAGGGGCGCAATGAGCAGTACTTC. It translates to CAISYQGEGRNEQYF. The genes are TRBV10-3 and TRBJ2-7, with TRBD2 matching 7 bases. Per germline, CDR1 ENHRY and CDR2 SYGVKD. The CDR3 is 15 residues long. The J segment lost 7 bases and the V segment lost 5 bases, leaving 14 bases of the junction unmatched.